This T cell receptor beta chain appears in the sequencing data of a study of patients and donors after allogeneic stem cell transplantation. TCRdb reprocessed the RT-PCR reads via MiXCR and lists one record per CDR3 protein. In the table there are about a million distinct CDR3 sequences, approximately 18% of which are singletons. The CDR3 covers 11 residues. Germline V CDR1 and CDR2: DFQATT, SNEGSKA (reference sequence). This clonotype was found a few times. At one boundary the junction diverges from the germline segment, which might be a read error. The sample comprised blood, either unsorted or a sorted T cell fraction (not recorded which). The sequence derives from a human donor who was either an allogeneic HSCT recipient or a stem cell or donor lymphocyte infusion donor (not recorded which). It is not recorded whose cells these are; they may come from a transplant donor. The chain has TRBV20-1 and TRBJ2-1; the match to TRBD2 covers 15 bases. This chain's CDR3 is CSAPRTSGREF. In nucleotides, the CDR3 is TGCAGTGCCCCCAGGACTAGCGGGAGGGAGTTC.